This entry describes one T cell receptor (beta chain). The sample originates from a study of blood T cell repertoires in COVID-19. Whole-study context: Whether acute or convalescent, the COVID-19 samples came from the United States, Italy and Spain.

Method: immunoSEQ multiplex PCR; TCRdb's copy keeps in-frame clones and lacks some. Among about 290,000 clones listed, approximately 86% were seen once. The CDR3 has 18 amino acids. V was clipped by 8 bases and J by 3 bases; unmatched bases: 19. Germline assignment: CDR1 SGDLS and CDR2 YYNGEE. The sequencing input was peripheral blood. The V call is TRBV9, the J call TRBJ1-5; TRBD1 matches 8 bases. The TCR was taken from a woman between 45 and 60 years old with active or convalescent COVID-19. The CDR3 sequence is CASTGTGGPNGLNQPQHF. CDR3 bases: TGTGCCAGTACCGGGACAGGAGGACCGAACGGACTCAATCAGCCCCAGCATTTT.